A single sample is the source of the 6 T cell receptor beta chains below, sequenced in a study of STAT3 mutations in large granular lymphocyte leukemia. Findings and caveats of the study: Every T-LGLL patient had at least one immunodominant TCRbeta clonotype.

Using immunoSEQ multiplex PCR, the repertoire was profiled, and TCRdb retains in-frame clones only, with some absent. The sample gives 20,000 to 30,000 clones, less than 95% of which show up once; more than 6% is in the top ten. Antigens for these TCRs are unknown. Sample: peripheral blood mononuclear cells. Receptors originate from a middle-aged man with T-cell large granular lymphocyte leukemia. Some clones in this sample may be carry-over from other donors' samples.

This clone was counted a single time. The V gene is TRBV30, the J gene TRBJ1-3; D unresolved. CDR3 size: 14 residues. Germline-derived CDR1 and CDR2 are GTSNPN and SVGIG (reference sequence). The ends were cut back, 0 bases at V and 0 bases at J, with 6 bases in the middle. The CDR3: CAWSVLVSGNTIYF. The CDR3 bases are TGTGCCTGGAGTGTTTTGGTCTCTGGAAACACCATATATTTT.

A single count supports this clone. This chain joins TRBV19 and TRBJ1-6; 11 bases are a match to TRBD1. Trimming took 3 bases from V and 7 from J; bases not matched to a gene: 11. CDR1 and CDR2 from the germline V gene are LNHDA and SQIVND (reference sequence). The CDR3 loop spans 18 amino acids. DNA for the CDR3: TGTGCCAGTAGTATCCTCATCTCCGGGACAGGGGGAAATTCACCCCTCCACTTT. The encoded protein is CASSILISGTGGNSPLHF.

V and J are TRBV5-4 and TRBJ2-3, with no clear D. This CDR3 has 15 residues. Germline CDR1 reads SGHNT; CDR2 reads YYREEE (reference sequence). Trimming took 3 bases from V and 0 from J, leaving 11 bases between them. The CDR3 reads CASSSQLSSTDTQYF. The CDR3, as DNA: TGTGCCAGCAGCTCCCAACTTTCTAGCACAGATACGCAGTATTTT.

The V and J genes are TRBV6-5 and TRBJ1-2, with 8 bases identical to TRBD1. The V segment lost 8 bases and the J segment 0 bases; nucleotides outside the gene matches: 8. Germline CDR1 and CDR2: MNHEY and SVGAGI. The CDR3 length is 15 residues. The CDR3 DNA sequence: TGTGCCAGCTTGCGGGACAGGCGTTCTAACTATGGCTACACCTTC. Its translation is CASLRDRRSNYGYTF.

The chain carries TRBV5-4 and TRBJ2-1, with 8 nucleotides matching TRBD2. Per the germline V gene, CDR1 is SGHNT and CDR2 is YYREEE (reference sequence). The CDR3 is 15 amino acids. The V and J ends lost 0 bases and 4 bases, in that order; junction bases with no gene match: 3. The CDR3 nucleotides are TGTGCCAGCAGCTTGGCTAGCGGGTTGTACAATGAGCAGTTCTTC. Translating it yields CASSLASGLYNEQFF.

The J gene is TRBJ2-1, the V gene TRBV7-8; 7 bases agree with TRBD1. The CDR3 runs 16 residues. Per the germline V gene, CDR1 is SGHVS and CDR2 is FQNEAQ. Trimming took 5 bases from V and 3 from J; bases not matched to a gene: 10. CDR3 region: CASSLYQGEGYNEQFF. CDR3 nucleotides: TGTGCCAGCAGCCTCTACCAGGGGGAAGGCTACAATGAGCAGTTCTTC. Using reference TRBV7-8 and TRBJ2-1 for the parts outside the CDR3, the full variable domain is GAGVSQSPRYKVAKRGQDVALRCDPISGHVSLFWYQQALGQGPEFLTYFQNEAQLDKSGLPSDRFFAERPEGSVSTLKIQRTQQEDSAVYLCASSLYQGEGYNEQFFGPGTRLTVL.